Sequencing of this T cell receptor (beta chain) was carried out in a study of glioma-infiltrating T cells. V lost 2 bases and J lost 2, with 10 bases in between. The germline CDR1 and CDR2 sequences are MNHEY and SMNVEV (reference sequence). The CDR3 spans 15 residues. Using RNA template, CDR3s of TCR alpha and beta were amplified with iRepertoire arm-PCR. One entry per CDR3 protein results from TCRdb running MiXCR on the multiplex PCR reads. The sample lists approximately 400,000 distinct CDR3 sequences, 41% occurring once. This clonotype was detected once. This may be a read error, as it is one base from a much larger clone.

The sequencing sample was made of glioma tissue, nonneoplastic brain tissue, or PBMCs (not recorded which). This chain joins TRBV27 and TRBJ2-1; weak D call: TRBD2 (5 bases). The origin of this receptor is a human donor with low-grade glioma or glioblastoma, undergoing nonglioma brain surgery, or in good health (not recorded which). CDR3 nucleotide sequence: TGTGCCAGCAGTTTAATACTAGAGGCCTACAATGAGCAGTTCTTC. Translating it yields CASSLILEAYNEQFF.